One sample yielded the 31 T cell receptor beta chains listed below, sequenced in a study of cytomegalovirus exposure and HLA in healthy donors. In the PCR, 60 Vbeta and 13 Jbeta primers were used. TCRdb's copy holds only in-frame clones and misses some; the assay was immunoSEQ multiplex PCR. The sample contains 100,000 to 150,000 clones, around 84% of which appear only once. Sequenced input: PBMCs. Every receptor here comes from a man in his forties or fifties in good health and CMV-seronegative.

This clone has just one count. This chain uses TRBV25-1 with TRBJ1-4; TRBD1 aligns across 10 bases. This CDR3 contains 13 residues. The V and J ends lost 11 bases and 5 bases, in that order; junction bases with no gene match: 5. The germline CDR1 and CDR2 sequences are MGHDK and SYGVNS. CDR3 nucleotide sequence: TGTGCCCACGGGGGACAGGGGAATGAAAAACTGTTTTTT. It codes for CAHGGQGNEKLFF.

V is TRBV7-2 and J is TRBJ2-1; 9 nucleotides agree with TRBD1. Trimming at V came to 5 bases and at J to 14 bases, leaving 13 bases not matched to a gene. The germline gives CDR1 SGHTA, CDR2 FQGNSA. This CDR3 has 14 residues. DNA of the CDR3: TGTGCCAGCAGCCTCTCCCGTGGGGACAGGGTGAAGTTCTTC. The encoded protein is CASSLSRGDRVKFF.

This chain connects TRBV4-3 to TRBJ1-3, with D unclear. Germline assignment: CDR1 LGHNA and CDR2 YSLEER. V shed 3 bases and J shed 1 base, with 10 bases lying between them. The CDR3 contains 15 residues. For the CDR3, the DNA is TGCGCCAGCAGCCATCGTATCGGTTCTGGAAACACCATATATTTT. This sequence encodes CASSHRIGSGNTIYF.

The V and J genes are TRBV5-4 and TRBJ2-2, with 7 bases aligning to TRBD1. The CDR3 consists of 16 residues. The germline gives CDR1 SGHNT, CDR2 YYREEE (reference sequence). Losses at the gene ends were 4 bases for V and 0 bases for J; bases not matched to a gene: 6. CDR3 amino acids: CASSNNQGANTGELFF. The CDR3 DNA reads TGTGCCAGCAGCAACAACCAGGGGGCGAACACCGGGGAGCTGTTTTTT.

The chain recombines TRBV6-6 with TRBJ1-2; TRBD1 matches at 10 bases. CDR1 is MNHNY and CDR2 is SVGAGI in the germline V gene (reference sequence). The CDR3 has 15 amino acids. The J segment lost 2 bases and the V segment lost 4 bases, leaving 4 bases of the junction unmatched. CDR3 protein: CASSSLGQGNYGYTF. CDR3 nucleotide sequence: TGTGCCAGCAGTTCCCTGGGACAGGGGAACTATGGCTACACCTTC.

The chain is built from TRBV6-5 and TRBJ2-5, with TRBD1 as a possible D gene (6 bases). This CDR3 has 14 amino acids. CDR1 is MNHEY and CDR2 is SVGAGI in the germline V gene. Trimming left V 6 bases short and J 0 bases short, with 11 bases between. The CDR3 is CASRYTGYQETQYF. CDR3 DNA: TGTGCCAGCAGATATACAGGGTACCAAGAGACCCAGTACTTC.

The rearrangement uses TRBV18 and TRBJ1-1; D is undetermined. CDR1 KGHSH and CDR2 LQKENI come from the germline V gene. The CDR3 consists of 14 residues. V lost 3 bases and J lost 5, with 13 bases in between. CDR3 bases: TGTGCCAGCTCACCCCTCGGGGTGGGGACTGAAGCTTTCTTT. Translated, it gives CASSPLGVGTEAFF.

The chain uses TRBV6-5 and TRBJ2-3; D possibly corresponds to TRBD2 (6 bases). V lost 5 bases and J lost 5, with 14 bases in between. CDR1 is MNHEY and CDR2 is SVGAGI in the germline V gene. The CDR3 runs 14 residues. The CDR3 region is CASSPNPSVDTQYF. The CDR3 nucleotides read TGTGCCAGCAGTCCAAACCCTAGCGTAGATACGCAGTATTTT.

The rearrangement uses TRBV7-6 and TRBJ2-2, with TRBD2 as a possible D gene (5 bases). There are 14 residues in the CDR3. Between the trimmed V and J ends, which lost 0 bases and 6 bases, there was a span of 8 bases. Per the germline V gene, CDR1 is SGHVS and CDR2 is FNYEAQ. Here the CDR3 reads CASSLAPSPGELFF. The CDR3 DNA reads TGTGCCAGCAGCTTAGCGCCTAGCCCCGGGGAGCTGTTTTTT. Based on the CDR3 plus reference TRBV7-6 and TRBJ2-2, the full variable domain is GAGVSQSPRYKVTKRGQDVALRCDPISGHVSLYWYRQALGQGPEFLTYFNYEAQQDKSGLPNDRFSAERPEGSISTLTIQRTEQRDSAMYRCASSLAPSPGELFFGEGSRLTVL.

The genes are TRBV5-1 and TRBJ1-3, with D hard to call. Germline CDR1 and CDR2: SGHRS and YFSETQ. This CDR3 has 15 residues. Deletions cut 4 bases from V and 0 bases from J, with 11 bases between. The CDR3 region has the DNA TGCGCCAGCAGCGCGGTTCCAATCTCTGGAAACACCATATATTTT. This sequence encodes CASSAVPISGNTIYF. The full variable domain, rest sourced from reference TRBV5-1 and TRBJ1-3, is KAGVTQTPRYLIKTRGQQVTLSCSPISGHRSVSWYQQTPGQGLQFLFEYFSETQRNKGNFPGRFSGRQFSNSRSEMNVSTLELGDSALYLCASSAVPISGNTIYFGEGSWLTVV.

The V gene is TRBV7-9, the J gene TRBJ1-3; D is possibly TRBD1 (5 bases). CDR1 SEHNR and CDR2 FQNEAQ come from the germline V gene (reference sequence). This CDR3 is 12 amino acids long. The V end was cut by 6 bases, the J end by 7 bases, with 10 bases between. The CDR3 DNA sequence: TGTGCCAGCAGTCTGGGGGGGAACACCATATATTTT. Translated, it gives CASSLGGNTIYF.

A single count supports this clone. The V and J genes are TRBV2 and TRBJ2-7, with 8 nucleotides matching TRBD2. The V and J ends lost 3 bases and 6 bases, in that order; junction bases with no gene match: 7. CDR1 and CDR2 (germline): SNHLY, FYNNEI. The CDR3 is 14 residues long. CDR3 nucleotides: TGTGCCAGCAGTGAGGGTCGTGCGGGGGGCGAGCAGTACTTC. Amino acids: CASSEGRAGGEQYF.

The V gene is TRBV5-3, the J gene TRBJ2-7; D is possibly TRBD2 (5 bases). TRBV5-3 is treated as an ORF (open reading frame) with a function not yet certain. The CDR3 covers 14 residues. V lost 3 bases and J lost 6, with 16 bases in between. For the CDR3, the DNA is TGTGCCAGAAGCTCAGAAGCGGTAAGAGGCGAGCAGTACTTC. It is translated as CARSSEAVRGEQYF.

The CDR3 sequence: CASSIIFGETQYF. DNA for the CDR3: TGTGCCAGTAGTATCATCTTCGGGGAGACCCAGTACTTC. V and J are TRBV19 and TRBJ2-5; D is undetermined. Germline V gene lookup returns CDR1 LNHDA and CDR2 SQIVND (reference sequence). V was shortened by 3 bases and J by 5 bases, with 10 bases between the two germline ends. The CDR3 covers 13 residues. Full variable domain (outside the CDR3, taken from reference TRBV19 and TRBJ2-5): DGGITQSPKYLFRKEGQNVTLSCEQNLNHDAMYWYRQDPGQGLRLIYYSQIVNDFQKGDIAEGYSVSREKKESFPLTVTSAQKNPTAFYLCASSIIFGETQYFGPGTRLLVL.

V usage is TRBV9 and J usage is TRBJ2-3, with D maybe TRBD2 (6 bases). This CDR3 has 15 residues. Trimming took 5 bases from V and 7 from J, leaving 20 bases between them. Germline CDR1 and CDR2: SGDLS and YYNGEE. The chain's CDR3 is CASSLSGTFRNTQYF. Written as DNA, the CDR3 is TGTGCCAGCAGTCTATCCGGGACTTTTCGGAATACGCAGTATTTT.

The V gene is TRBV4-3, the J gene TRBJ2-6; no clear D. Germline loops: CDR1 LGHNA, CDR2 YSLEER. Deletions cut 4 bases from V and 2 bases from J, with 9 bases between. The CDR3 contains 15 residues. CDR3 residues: CASSPLTAGANVLTF. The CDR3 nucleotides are TGCGCCAGCAGCCCCCTCACAGCTGGGGCCAACGTCCTGACTTTC.

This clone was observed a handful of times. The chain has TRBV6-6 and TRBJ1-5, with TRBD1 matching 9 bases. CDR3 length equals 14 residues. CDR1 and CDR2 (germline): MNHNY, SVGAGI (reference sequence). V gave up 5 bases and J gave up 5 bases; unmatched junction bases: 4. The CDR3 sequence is CASSTGQGHQPQHF. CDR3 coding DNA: TGTGCCAGCAGTACCGGACAGGGGCATCAGCCCCAGCATTTT.

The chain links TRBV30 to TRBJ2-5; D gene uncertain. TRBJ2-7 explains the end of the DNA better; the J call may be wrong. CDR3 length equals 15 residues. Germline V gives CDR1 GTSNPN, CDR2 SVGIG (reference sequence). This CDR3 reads CAWSAQQMLSYEQYF. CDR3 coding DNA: TGTGCCTGGAGTGCACAACAGATGTTGTCCTACGAGCAGTACTTC.

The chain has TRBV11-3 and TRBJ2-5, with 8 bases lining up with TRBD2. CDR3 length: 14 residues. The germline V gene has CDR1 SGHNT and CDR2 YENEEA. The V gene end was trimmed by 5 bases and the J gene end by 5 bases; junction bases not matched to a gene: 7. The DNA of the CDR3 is TGTGCCAGCAGCACGGGCTCGGGGGGGGAGACCCAGTACTTC. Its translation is CASSTGSGGETQYF. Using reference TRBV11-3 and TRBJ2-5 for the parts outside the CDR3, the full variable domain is EAGVVQSPRYKIIEKKQPVAFWCNPISGHNTLYWYLQNLGQGPELLIRYENEEAVDDSQLPKDRFSAERLKGVDSTLKIQPAELGDSAVYLCASSTGSGGETQYFGPGTRLLVL.

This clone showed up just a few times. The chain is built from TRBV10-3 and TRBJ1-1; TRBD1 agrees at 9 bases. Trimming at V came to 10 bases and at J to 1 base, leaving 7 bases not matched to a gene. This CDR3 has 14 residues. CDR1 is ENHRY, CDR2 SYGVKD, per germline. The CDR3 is CATRQGQGNTEAFF. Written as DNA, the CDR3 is TGTGCCACCCGACAGGGACAGGGGAACACTGAAGCTTTCTTT.

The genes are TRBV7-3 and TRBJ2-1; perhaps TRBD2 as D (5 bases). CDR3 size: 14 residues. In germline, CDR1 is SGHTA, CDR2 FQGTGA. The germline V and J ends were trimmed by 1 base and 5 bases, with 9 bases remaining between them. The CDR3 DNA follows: TGTGCCAGCAGCTTAATGCGGGCCCACAATGAGCAGTTCTTC. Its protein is CASSLMRAHNEQFF.

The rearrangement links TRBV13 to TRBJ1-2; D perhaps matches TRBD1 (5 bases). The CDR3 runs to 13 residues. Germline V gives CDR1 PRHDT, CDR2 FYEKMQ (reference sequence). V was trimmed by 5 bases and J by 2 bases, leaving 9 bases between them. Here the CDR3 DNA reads TGTGCCAGCAGCCTAGCAGGGAACTATGGCTACACCTTC. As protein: CASSLAGNYGYTF.

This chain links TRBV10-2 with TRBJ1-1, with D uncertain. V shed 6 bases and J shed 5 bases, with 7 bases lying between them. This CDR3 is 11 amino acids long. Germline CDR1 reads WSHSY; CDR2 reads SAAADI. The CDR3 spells CASRGRTEAFF. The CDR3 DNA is TGCGCCAGCAGGGGGAGAACTGAAGCTTTCTTT.

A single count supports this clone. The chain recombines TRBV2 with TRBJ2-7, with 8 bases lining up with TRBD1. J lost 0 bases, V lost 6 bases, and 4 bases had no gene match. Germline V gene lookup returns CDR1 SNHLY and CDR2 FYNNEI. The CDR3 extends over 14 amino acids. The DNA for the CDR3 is TGTGCCAGCAGGGACAGGGCCCCCTCCTACGAGCAGTACTTC. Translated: CASRDRAPSYEQYF.

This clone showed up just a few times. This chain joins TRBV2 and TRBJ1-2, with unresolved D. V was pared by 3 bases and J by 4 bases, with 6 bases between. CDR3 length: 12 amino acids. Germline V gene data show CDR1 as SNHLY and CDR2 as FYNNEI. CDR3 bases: TGTGCCAGCAGTGATACGGGCTATGGCTACACCTTC. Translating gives CASSDTGYGYTF.

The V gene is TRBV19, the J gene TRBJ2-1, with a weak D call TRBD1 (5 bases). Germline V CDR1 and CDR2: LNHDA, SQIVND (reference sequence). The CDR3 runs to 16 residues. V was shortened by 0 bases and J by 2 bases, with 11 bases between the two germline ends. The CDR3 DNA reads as TGTGCCAGTAGTATAGACGGCCACAGGACCTACAATGAGCAGTTCTTC. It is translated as CASSIDGHRTYNEQFF.

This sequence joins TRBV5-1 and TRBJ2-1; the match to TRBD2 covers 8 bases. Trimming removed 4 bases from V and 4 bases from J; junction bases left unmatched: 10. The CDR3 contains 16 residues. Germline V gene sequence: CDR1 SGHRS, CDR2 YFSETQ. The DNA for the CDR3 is TGCGCCAGCAGCAGGGCCGGGGGGGCATTGTACAATGAGCAGTTCTTC. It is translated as CASSRAGGALYNEQFF.

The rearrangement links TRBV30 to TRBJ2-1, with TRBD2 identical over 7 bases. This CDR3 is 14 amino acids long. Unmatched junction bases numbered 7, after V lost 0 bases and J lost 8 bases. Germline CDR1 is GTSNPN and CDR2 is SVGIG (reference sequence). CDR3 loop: CAWSVTGGLDEQFF. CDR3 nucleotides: TGTGCCTGGAGTGTAACGGGGGGTTTAGATGAGCAGTTCTTC.

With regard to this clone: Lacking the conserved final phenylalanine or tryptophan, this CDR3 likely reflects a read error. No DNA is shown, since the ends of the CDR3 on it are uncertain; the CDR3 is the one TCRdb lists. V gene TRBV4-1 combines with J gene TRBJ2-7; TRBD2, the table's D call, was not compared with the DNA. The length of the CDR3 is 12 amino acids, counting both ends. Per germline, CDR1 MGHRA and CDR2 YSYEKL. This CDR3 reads CASSQDRAGPPG.

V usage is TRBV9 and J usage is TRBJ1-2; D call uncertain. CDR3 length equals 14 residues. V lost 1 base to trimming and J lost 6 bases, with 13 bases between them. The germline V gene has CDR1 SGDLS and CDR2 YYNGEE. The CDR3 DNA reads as TGTGCCAGCAGCGTAATGACTGGAGTTCATGGCTACACCTTC. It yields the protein CASSVMTGVHGYTF.

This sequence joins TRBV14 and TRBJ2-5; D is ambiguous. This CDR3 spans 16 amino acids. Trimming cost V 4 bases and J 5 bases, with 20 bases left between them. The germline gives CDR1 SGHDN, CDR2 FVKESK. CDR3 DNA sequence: TGTGCCAGCAGCCGCGGCAGAACCCTTGTCGGGGAGACCCAGTACTTC. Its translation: CASSRGRTLVGETQYF. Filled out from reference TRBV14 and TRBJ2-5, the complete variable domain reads EAGVTQFPSHSVIEKGQTVTLRCDPISGHDNLYWYRRVMGKEIKFLLHFVKESKQDESGMPNNRFLAERTGGTYSTLKVQPAELEDSGVYFCASSRGRTLVGETQYFGPGTRLLVL.